This TCR beta chain appears in the sequencing data of a study of a mutant IDH1 vaccine in newly diagnosed glioma. Study background: Those enrolled had earlier been treated with radiotherapy, temozolomide, or both, mostly both.

Germline V gene sequence: CDR1 LNHDA, CDR2 SQIVND (reference sequence). The CDR3 consists of 13 residues. Between the trimmed V and J ends, which lost 5 bases and 2 bases, there was a span of 7 bases. Regarding the study as a whole: Apparently unrelated to pseudoprogression were changes in the top peripheral T cell clonotypes.

On this clone itself: The antigen remains undetermined.

Time point specified: baseline, week 1 (first vaccination visit). The treatment denotes: pre-vaccination baseline after standard-of-care therapy. Each tumor in the donors was a new WHO grade 3 or 4 astrocytoma, IDH1-mutant and ATRX-lost. Measured with immunoSEQ multiplex PCR; TCRdb has only the in-frame clones, and not every one. The repertoire consists of 30,000 or so clones, with around 80% occurring once and the leading ten covering about 21%. The rearrangement joins TRBV19 to TRBJ1-5, with D unclear. The clonotype comes from a man between 25 and 39 years old with glioma. The specimen comprised PBMCs, sampled from a glioma patient treated with radiotherapy, temozolomide or both. CDR3 loop: CASSAGGNQPQHF. In nucleotides, the CDR3 is TGTGCCAGTAGTGCCGGGGGCAATCAGCCCCAGCATTTT.